This T cell receptor (beta chain) appears in the sequencing data of a study of cytomegalovirus exposure and HLA in healthy donors (dated by TCRdb to 2016 to 2017). Some background on the complete study: A later analysis indicated that the 120 or so validation repertoires were generated on the platform also employed for the approximately 690 repertoires of the first cohort. The study was designed to test whether signatures of past pathogen exposure could be identified by cataloging public T cell receptors. To predict cytomegalovirus infection status, the study combined high-throughput TCR immunosequencing, statistical association of individual TCRs with disease status, and machine learning. In addition to the first cohort of 666 subjects, a separate validation cohort of approximately 130 different subjects was used. The research as a whole found: In the study, 164 TCR beta chains were listed as associated with cytomegalovirus. Across donors, most TCR sequences were observed very rarely, whereas some public TCRs were present in many individuals. The authors suggested that the approach could potentially be extended to other disease states and immunological phenotypes. Subsequent analysis determined that TCRs grouped into clusters in the first cohort also showed a tendency toward co-occurrence across the roughly 130 validation repertoires, and 85% to 95% of cluster scores exceeded 0. The validation cohort had no HLA typing available for a later analysis, so co-occurrence within that cohort was assessed over all 120 or so repertoires. Cytomegalovirus status was reported to be diagnosed by the classifier with high specificity and sensitivity in both the original and validation cohorts. In vitro tests confirmed that a few of the cytomegalovirus-associated TCR beta chains recognize cytomegalovirus antigens.

The junction shows trimming of 0 bases on V and 3 bases on J, and the gene matches do not reach 6 bases of it. The CDR3 sequence holds 17 residues, the cysteine and phenylalanine included. The only DNA kept is the CDR3, 51 bases in frame from the first base. According to the germline V gene (reference sequence), CDR1 reads SEHNR and CDR2 reads FQNEAQ. Donors formed part of the validation cohort, which comprised over a hundred subjects and was distinct from the first cohort of 666 subjects. The protocol used for the library was the immunoSEQ multiplex PCR assay. The original methods were these. A statistical classification framework was built to diagnose cytomegalovirus status from the catalog of TCR beta chain sequences. As stored in TCRdb, this immuneACCESS dataset retains in-frame rearrangements with V and J assigned. A fraction of the clones does not appear; measured against another copy, unresolved V genes explain less than half of the discrepancy, and the remainder lacks a known reason. That table gives V, J and clone size, and the DNA gave D and trimming. The sample table shows more than 60,000 clones, and around nine tenths are seen once. Of the sample, around 1.7% falls within the top ten clones.

Notes on this clone: Its antigen is currently not known. Base qualities are missing; no much larger clone stands one base away.

The sequenced sample consisted of PBMCs. Recombination joined TRBV7-9 with TRBJ2-7, and TRBD1 aligns with 12 junction nucleotides. The receptor was derived from a young woman in good health and CMV-seronegative. The DNA is as follows: TGTGCCAGCAGCTTAGCGGGACAGGGGGCGATACGCTACGAGCAGTACTTC. Its translation is CASSLAGQGAIRYEQYF.